A single sample is the source of the 4 T cell receptor beta chains below, sequenced in a study of T cells in Graves' hyperthyroidism and ophthalmopathy. TCR beta CDR3 region amplification was performed from RNA transcripts. HTBI primers were used for first-round RT-PCR of the TCR CDR3. TCRdb itself ran the multiplex PCR reads through MiXCR, one entry per CDR3 protein. The table lists 550,000 to 800,000 distinct CDR3 sequences, about a sixth of them singletons. The sequencing input was blood. The receptors here all came from a man younger than 35 with Graves' hyperthyroidism.

The V gene is TRBV27, the J gene TRBJ2-3; TRBD1 might be the D (5 bases). The CDR3 extends over 14 amino acids. Trimming cost V 10 bases and J 4 bases, with 18 bases left between them. Germline CDR1 reads MNHEY; CDR2 reads SMNVEV (reference sequence). In DNA, the CDR3 is TGTGCCATCTCAAGAGGCCCCAGGGCAGATACGCAGTATTTT. Its translation: CAISRGPRADTQYF.

In this sample, this clonotype turned up many times. CDR3 residues: CASSLRQGARYEQYF. CDR3 nucleotide sequence: TGTGCCAGCAGTTTGCGTCAGGGGGCAAGGTACGAGCAGTACTTC. The V gene is TRBV28, the J gene TRBJ2-7; TRBD1 matches 8 bases. J gave up 4 bases and V 3 bases, and 8 bases lay outside the gene matches. Germline V gene lookup returns CDR1 MDHEN and CDR2 SYDVKM. CDR3 length: 15 amino acids.

V usage is TRBV2 and J usage is TRBJ2-3; no firm D call. The CDR3 length is 13 residues. The germline CDR1 and CDR2 sequences are SNHLY and FYNNEI. V was clipped by 6 bases and J by 3 bases, with 10 bases between them. CDR3: CASSPEGTDTQYF. The CDR3 DNA sequence: TGTGCCAGCAGCCCCGAAGGGACAGATACGCAGTATTTT.

The table lists this clonotype with many counts. The chain couples TRBV15 to TRBJ1-2, with 8 nucleotides matching TRBD1. Trimming cost V 7 bases and J 4 bases; bases outside gene matches: 5. The germline CDR1 and CDR2 sequences are LNHNV and YYDKDF (reference sequence). This CDR3 is built from 13 residues. The CDR3 sequence: CATNPGGGYGYTF. For the CDR3, the DNA is TGTGCCACCAATCCAGGGGGCGGCTATGGCTACACCTTC.